Listed below are T cell receptor beta chains from one sample, sequenced in a study of cytomegalovirus exposure and HLA in healthy donors. Method: immunoSEQ multiplex PCR; TCRdb's copy keeps in-frame clones and lacks some. This table has 100,000 to 150,000 clones, 75% to 85% appearing once. Sequences were obtained from PBMCs. These receptors all come from a man aged 35 to 55 in good health and CMV-seronegative. The CDR3 runs from the conserved cysteine through the conserved F or W. Each record gives: V gene, clone size, J gene, D gene, CDR3 DNA, CDR3 protein. D genes are given only for firm matches. Some rows have no size entry. The others give once, few or many, or a class for an expanded clone.

>TRBV10-3|NA|TRBJ2-2|TRBD2
TGTGCCACTGCCCGCGGGCGGGGGGGGATGACGGGCACCGGGGAGCTGTTTTTT
CATARGRGGMTGTGELFF
>TRBV11-2|NA|TRBJ2-7|TRBD1
TGTGCCAGCAGCTTCGGGACAGGGGGTTCTTACGAGCAGTACTTC
CASSFGTGGSYEQYF
>TRBV19|NA|TRBJ1-1|TRBD1
TGTGCCAGTTGCCAAACCGGGACAGAGAACACTGAAGCTTTCTTT
CASCQTGTENTEAFF
>TRBV19|NA|TRBJ2-5|TRBD1
TGTGCCAGTAGTACCGACAGGGAAGAGACCCAGTACTTC
CASSTDREETQYF
>TRBV6-1|once|TRBJ1-2|NA
TGTGCCAGCAGACTTGACGGGAACTATGGCTACACCTTC
CASRLDGNYGYTF
>TRBV5-1|NA|TRBJ2-3|NA
TGCGCCAGCAGCTTGGTCAGGGTAGATACGCAGTATTTT
CASSLVRVDTQYF
>TRBV18|NA|TRBJ1-3|NA
TGTGCCAGCTCACCACCCTCAGAGCGTGAAGGATTCGGAAACACCATATATTTT
CASSPPSEREGFGNTIYF
>TRBV7-2|few|TRBJ2-7|TRBD1
TGTGCCAGCAGCCCGACAGGGGGCAACTACGAGCAGTACTTC
CASSPTGGNYEQYF
>TRBV28|once|TRBJ1-5|NA
TGTGCCAGCAGTCTAGGGGGTCCGGGCAATCAGCCCCAGCATTTT
CASSLGGPGNQPQHF
>TRBV28|NA|TRBJ2-1|NA
TGTGCCAGCCTACAGGGAAATGAGCAGTTCTTC
CASLQGNEQFF
>TRBV18|NA|TRBJ2-1|TRBD1
TGTGCCAGCTCACCACGGACAGGGGTTGGTAATTTGGAGCAGTTCTTC
CASSPRTGVGNLEQFF
>TRBV4-1|NA|TRBJ2-7|NA
TGCGCCAGCAGCCAAAGAGCGGGTATACACGAGCAGTACTTC
CASSQRAGIHEQYF
>TRBV5-1|NA|TRBJ1-1|TRBD1
TGCGCCAGCAGCCAAGGGACAGGGGCATTAGGCACTGAAGCTTTCTTT
CASSQGTGALGTEAFF
>TRBV7-3|NA|TRBJ1-1|NA
TGTGCCAGCAGCTTAGGTGGAGTTAACACTGAAGCTTTCTTT
CASSLGGVNTEAFF
>TRBV5-1|NA|TRBJ2-4|TRBD1
TGCGCCAGCAGCTTAGGGGGCGAGGGGGTTGGAAACATTCAGTACTTC
CASSLGGEGVGNIQYF
>TRBV19|NA|TRBJ1-5|NA
TGTGCCAGTAGTATCCCAGGGCGCAATCAGCCCCAGCATTTT
CASSIPGRNQPQHF
>TRBV4-3|NA|TRBJ2-7|TRBD1
TGCGCCAGCAGCCAAGATGGGACAGGGGGCTTCTACGAGCAGTACTTC
CASSQDGTGGFYEQYF
>TRBV11-2|NA|TRBJ2-1|NA
TGTGCCAGCAGCTTACGGGGGTACGGCGGCTACAATGAGCAGTTCTTC
CASSLRGYGGYNEQFF
>TRBV15|NA|TRBJ1-2|NA
TGTGCCTCGGGGGTCGGGCGTAACTATGGCTACACCTTC
CASGVGRNYGYTF
>TRBV7-6|once|TRBJ2-1|TRBD2
TGTGCCAGCAGGCCGACTAGCGGGGGGGCCGATGAGCAGTTCTTC
CASRPTSGGADEQFF